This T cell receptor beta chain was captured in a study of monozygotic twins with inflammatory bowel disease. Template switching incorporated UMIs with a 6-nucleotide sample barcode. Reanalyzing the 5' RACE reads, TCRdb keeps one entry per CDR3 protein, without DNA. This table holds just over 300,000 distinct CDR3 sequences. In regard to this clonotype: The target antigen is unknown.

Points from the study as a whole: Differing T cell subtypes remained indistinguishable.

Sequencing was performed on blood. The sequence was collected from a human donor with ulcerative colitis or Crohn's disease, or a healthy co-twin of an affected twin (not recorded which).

The CDR3 sequence: CASSLTSGGSYNEQFF. The V and J genes are TRBV5-1 and TRBJ2-1; the TCRdb D gene call, TRBD2, has no DNA to confirm it. The CDR3 consists of 16 residues. Germline CDR1 SGHRS, CDR2 YFSETQ.